This paragraph reports one T cell receptor beta chain. The junction had 4 bases not matched to a gene; V was cut back by 6 bases and J by 5 bases. CDR1 SQVTM and CDR2 ANQGSEA come from the germline V gene. CDR3 size: 12 residues. The sample comes from a study of blood T cell repertoires in COVID-19. Looking at the study overall: The analysed material was cDNA or gDNA that came from T cells, B-cell-depleted T cells, or PBMCs.

Per the original methods: Scientists estimated how many nucleated cells there were by amplifying reference gene primers. The table came from immunoSEQ multiplex PCR; TCRdb's copy has only in-frame clones and leaves some out. V, J and clone size were drawn from that table, and D and trimming were deduced from the DNA. This table has 120,000 to 150,000 clones, just under 90% appearing once. V gene TRBV29-1 combines with J gene TRBJ1-5; 7 bases map to TRBD1. Sample: peripheral blood. The TCR originated in a woman in her thirties or forties with acute or convalescent COVID-19. Here the CDR3 DNA reads TGCAGCGTACGGACAGGACATCAGCCCCAGCATTTT. Translation: CSVRTGHQPQHF.